This passage covers 13 T cell receptor beta chains from one sample sequenced in a study of T cell responses to AZD1222 COVID-19 vaccine. Produced via immunoSEQ multiplex PCR; TCRdb's table is partial and in-frame only. This table holds about 120,000 clones, more than 80% found once. The sample in question was peripheral blood, obtained on day 0 of AZD1222 vaccination. The source is an adult in good health.

This rearrangement joins TRBV4-3 to TRBJ1-1; TRBD1 might be the D (6 bases). Germline V gene lookup returns CDR1 LGHNA and CDR2 YSLEER. V was shortened by 1 base and J by 1 base, with 22 bases between the two germline ends. The CDR3 covers 19 residues. CDR3 amino acids: CASSQATPWGRGANTEAFF. Written as DNA, the CDR3 is TGCGCCAGCAGCCAAGCCACCCCCTGGGGGCGGGGGGCGAACACTGAAGCTTTCTTT.

The chain combines TRBV19 with TRBJ1-5, with D hard to call. The germline V and J ends were trimmed by 5 bases and 4 bases, with 9 bases remaining between them. The CDR3 is made up of 13 amino acids. In germline, CDR1 is LNHDA, CDR2 SQIVND (reference sequence). Here the CDR3 reads CASSESGNQPQHF. The CDR3 coding sequence is TGTGCCAGTAGTGAGTCGGGGAATCAGCCCCAGCATTTT.

The chain has TRBV9 and TRBJ2-1; maybe TRBD2 (6 bases). The V and J ends lost 7 bases and 4 bases respectively, with 15 bases between them. This CDR3 is built from 14 residues. Germline V gene lookup returns CDR1 SGDLS and CDR2 YYNGEE. CDR3 sequence: CASGGIADYNEQFF. CDR3 in DNA: TGTGCCAGCGGCGGGATAGCGGATTACAATGAGCAGTTCTTC.

J is TRBJ2-7 and V is TRBV5-4, with a weak D call TRBD1 (5 bases). CDR1 and CDR2 from the germline V gene are SGHNT and YYREEE (reference sequence). This CDR3 spans 14 amino acids. Between the trimmed V and J ends, which lost 4 bases and 3 bases, there was a span of 14 bases. CDR3 in amino acids: CASSMMTVSYEQYF. CDR3 sequence (DNA): TGTGCCAGCAGCATGATGACAGTGAGCTACGAGCAGTACTTC.

The chain has TRBV20-1 and TRBJ2-1, with D uncertain. Germline V gene lookup returns CDR1 DFQATT and CDR2 SNEGSKA (reference sequence). CDR3 size: 11 residues. With 5 bases removed from V and 7 bases from J, the gap between germline ends came to 9 bases. CDR3 amino acids: CSALMVNEQFF. As DNA, the CDR3 is TGCAGTGCTTTAATGGTAAATGAGCAGTTCTTC.

The chain is built from TRBV3-1 (or the pseudogene TRBV3-2) and TRBJ1-3; 9 bases map to TRBD1. V was clipped by 2 bases and J by 5 bases; unmatched bases: 4. The CDR3 runs to 15 residues. Germline V CDR1 and CDR2: LGHDT, YNNKEL (reference sequence). The CDR3 spells CASSQPTGGRNTIYF. The CDR3 coding sequence is TGTGCCAGCAGCCAACCAACAGGGGGCCGAAACACCATATATTTT.

Points on this clone: Since no conserved phenylalanine or tryptophan closes the CDR3, a read error is the likely cause. The DNA is left out, because the CDR3 cannot be placed on it with certainty; the CDR3 is given as TCRdb lists it. This rearrangement joins TRBV12-3 or TRBV12-4 to TRBJ2-7; no check of the table's D call, TRBD1, against the DNA was made. The CDR3 region is 9 residues in length, termini included. The CDR3 sequence: CSPEGALFP.

This rearrangement joins TRBV29-1 to TRBJ2-7; D assignment may be TRBD1 or TRBD2 (5 bases each). Trimming took 1 base from V and 1 from J, leaving 20 bases between them. The CDR3 extends over 17 amino acids. The V gene's germline CDR1 is SQVTM and CDR2 ANQGSEA. CDR3 nucleotide sequence: TGCAGCGTTGAAGCCTCTGCCCCCGGGGCCGCTTCCTACGAGCAGTACTTC. This translates into CSVEASAPGAASYEQYF.

The CDR3 DNA reads as TGTGCCAGCAGTCTCGACAGCTACAATGAGCAGTTCTTC. Translated: CASSLDSYNEQFF. The chain employs TRBV28 and TRBJ2-1; a weak D match, TRBD1 (5 bases). The germline V gene encodes CDR1 MDHEN and CDR2 SYDVKM. CDR3 length equals 13 residues. Trimming removed 5 bases from V and 3 bases from J, with 8 bases in between.

This chain connects TRBV18 to TRBJ1-5; D remains unclear. The ends were cut back, 4 bases at V and 1 base at J, with 29 bases in the middle. CDR3 length equals 21 residues. From germline, CDR1 is KGHSH and CDR2 LQKENI. The CDR3 coding sequence is TGTGCCAGCTCACGTCTCGCAGGAAGCCCCTATTCCCAACCGAGCAATCAGCCCCAGCATTTT. This translates into CASSRLAGSPYSQPSNQPQHF.

The chain joins TRBV7-2 to TRBJ1-3; unclear D gene. This CDR3 spans 15 amino acids. CDR1 is SGHTA and CDR2 is FQGNSA in the germline V gene. With 0 bases removed from V and 4 bases from J, the gap between germline ends came to 10 bases. The CDR3 sequence is CASSLALGKGNTIYF. The CDR3 coding sequence is TGTGCCAGCAGCTTAGCTCTCGGGAAGGGAAACACCATATATTTT.

The chain employs TRBV19 and TRBJ2-5, with TRBD2 as a possible D gene (7 bases). The CDR3 runs 16 residues. V was clipped by 7 bases and J by 4 bases, with 22 bases between them. Germline V gives CDR1 LNHDA, CDR2 SQIVND (reference sequence). The CDR3 here is CASTTGEGGTRETQYF. CDR3 DNA sequence: TGTGCCAGTACAACCGGGGAGGGGGGCACAAGAGAGACCCAGTACTTC.

The CDR3 sequence is CASSGRTSGSGNTGELFF. CDR3 nucleotides: TGTGCCAGCAGCGGACGGACTAGCGGGAGTGGCAACACCGGGGAGCTGTTTTTT. The chain has TRBV11-2 and TRBJ2-2; TRBD2 aligns across 13 bases. The CDR3 loop spans 18 amino acids. Unmatched junction bases numbered 8, after V lost 5 bases and J lost 2 bases. Germline CDR1 and CDR2: SGHAT and FQNNGV.